The sequence of this T cell receptor beta chain was determined in a study of vaccination effects on CD4 cells after COVID-19. In the study overall: Either the BNT162b2 or mRNA-1273 vaccine was given to participants in two doses.

General study points: Limitations: small convalescent group and missing early post-infection timepoints.

Using immunoSEQ multiplex PCR, the repertoire was profiled, and TCRdb retains in-frame clones only, with some absent. Of 74,000 or so clones listed, roughly 80% are singletons. A remark on this clone: Its target is unknown.

Viral peptide pools were used in the ViraFEST assay to expand antigen-specific CD4+ T cells, and sequencing came afterward. CD4+ T cell isolation took place after approximately ten days of culture. None of these healthy vaccinees had been infected with SARS-CoV-2 before vaccination. Sample: CD4+ T cells from PBMCs cultured with SARS-CoV-2 spike peptides, taken before COVID-19 vaccination. The sequence was collected from a human donor who received a COVID-19 vaccine.

The CDR3 region has the DNA TGTGCCAGCAGTCAAGACAGTCAAGAGACCCAGTACTTC. It yields the protein CASSQDSQETQYF. The chain couples TRBV11-3 to TRBJ2-5; the D gene is possibly TRBD1 (5 bases). The CDR3 is 13 amino acids. V was trimmed by 6 bases and J by 2 bases, leaving 10 bases between them. Germline CDR1 reads SGHNT; CDR2 reads YENEEA.